A selection of T cell receptor beta chains follows, all from one sample in a study of CD8+ T cells in alopecia areata. The assay was immunoSEQ multiplex PCR, and TCRdb's table has in-frame clones only and misses some. The data contain over 70,000 clones, around 67% of them seen just once; the ten biggest clones take up about 20%. Sample: CD8+ T cells sorted from blood, taken at week 24, from a patient treated with tofacitinib. The receptors shown here come from a human donor with alopecia areata. CDR3s include the opening cysteine and the closing phenylalanine or tryptophan. The D gene is left open where the match is weak. Only some rows state a clone size, as once, few, many or a class for expanded clones.

clone_size,d_call,j_call,v_call,cdr3_nt,cdr3_aa
few,NA,TRBJ2-3,TRBV4-1,TGCGCCAGCAGCCAACAAGACTCGTCCCTCACAGATACGCAGTATTTT,CASSQQDSSLTDTQYF
once,NA,TRBJ1-2,TRBV29-1,TGCAGCGTTGTGCCAGCTAACTATGGCTACACCTTC,CSVVPANYGYTF
few,TRBD2,TRBJ2-3,TRBV6-6,TGTGCCAGCACCGGCGGACTAGCGGGCACAGATACGCAGTATTTT,CASTGGLAGTDTQYF
NA,TRBD1,TRBJ2-7,TRBV25-1,TGTGCCAGCAGACGGGGACAGGGGGCTTACGAGCAGTACTTC,CASRRGQGAYEQYF
NA,NA,TRBJ1-2,TRBV27,TGTGCCAGCAGTTTATCGATTGCACTGACTAACTATGGCTACACCTTC,CASSLSIALTNYGYTF
NA,TRBD2,TRBJ2-7,TRBV4-1,TGCGCCAGCAGCCAAGGCACAAGCGGGAGTGCCGAGCAGTACTTC,CASSQGTSGSAEQYF
NA,NA,TRBJ2-7,TRBV7-9,TGTGCCAGCAGAGAAACAGGGCGACCTTTCTACGAGCAGTACTTC,CASRETGRPFYEQYF
NA,NA,TRBJ1-2,TRBV9,TGTGCCAGCAGCGTAGCGGATGGCTATGGCTACACCTTC,CASSVADGYGYTF
NA,NA,TRBJ2-4,TRBV19,TGTGCCAGTAGTCTTCTGTTGGTGGACATTCAGTACTTC,CASSLLLVDIQYF
NA,TRBD2,TRBJ2-5,TRBV5-6,TGTGCCAGCAGCCAACTAGCGAGCTTAGAGACCCAGTACTTC,CASSQLASLETQYF
NA,NA,TRBJ1-1,TRBV7-9,TGTGCCAGCAGCTTATCGGTAGGGATTCGGGCCACTGAAGCTTTCTTT,CASSLSVGIRATEAFF
NA,TRBD1,TRBJ2-1,TRBV14,TGTGCCAGCAGCCAAGTCGGGACAGGCGATGAGCAGTTCTTC,CASSQVGTGDEQFF
few,TRBD2,TRBJ2-1,TRBV7-9,TGTGCCAGCAGCGGACTAGCTATCGAGCAGTTCTTC,CASSGLAIEQFF
NA,NA,TRBJ1-1,TRBV7-2,TGTGCCAGCAGCTCAGACCAGGGAGCTTTCTTT,CASSSDQGAFF
few,NA,TRBJ2-2,TRBV4-3,TGCGCCAGCAGCCAAGGGATGGGGGGGGAGCTGTTTTTT,CASSQGMGGELFF
NA,NA,TRBJ1-1,TRBV5-1,TGCGCCAGCAGCTTGGCCGACGGTGAAGCTTTCTTT,CASSLADGEAFF
few,TRBD1,TRBJ2-7,TRBV29-1,TGCAGCGTTGTGGGACAGCCTTCCTACGAGCAGTACTTC,CSVVGQPSYEQYF
NA,NA,TRBJ1-5,TRBV5-4,TGTGCTTGGAGGACAGGCAATCAGCCCCAGCATTTT,CAWRTGNQPQHF
few,TRBD1,TRBJ1-5,TRBV25-1,TGTGCCAGCAGTCCGGGACAGGGCGGTCAGCCCCAGCATTTT,CASSPGQGGQPQHF
NA,TRBD2,TRBJ2-7,TRBV2,TGTGCCAGCGGGGGAGGGGATTCCTACGAGCAGTACTTC,CASGGGDSYEQYF
NA,NA,TRBJ1-1,TRBV6-5,TGTGCCAGCAGTTACTGGCGGGGGGAAGCTTTCTTT,CASSYWRGEAFF
NA,TRBD1,TRBJ2-2,TRBV11-1,TGTGCCAGCAGCTTATATCGGGACAGGAAATACACCGGGGAGCTGTTTTTT,CASSLYRDRKYTGELFF
NA,TRBD1,TRBJ1-6,TRBV4-1,TGCGCCAGCAGCCGAGGGACAGCGAGTTCACCCCTCCACTTT,CASSRGTASSPLHF
few,NA,TRBJ2-1,TRBV7-9,TGTGCCAGCAGCTTGGCCAGATCGCGGGTTAAATACAATGAGCAGTTCTTC,CASSLARSRVKYNEQFF
NA,NA,TRBJ2-7,TRBV28,TGTGCCAGCAGCCAACAGGTCTTGGGGGGCGAGCAGTACTTC,CASSQQVLGGEQYF
NA,NA,TRBJ2-7,TRBV7-9,TGTGCCAGCAGCCTGACCGGACTGATCTACGAGCAGTACTTC,CASSLTGLIYEQYF
NA,TRBD1,TRBJ2-3,TRBV29-1,TGCAGCGGCCTACAGGGGGAGGCAGATACGCAGTATTTT,CSGLQGEADTQYF
NA,NA,TRBJ2-3,TRBV5-6,TGTGCCAGCAGCTTGGCCTTGATGAAAGTGGATACGCAGTATTTT,CASSLALMKVDTQYF
NA,TRBD1,TRBJ2-1,TRBV7-9,TGTGCCAGCAGCCAGCCGGGACAGAACAATGAGCAGTTCTTC,CASSQPGQNNEQFF
NA,NA,TRBJ2-7,TRBV27,TGTGCCAGCAGTTTACAGGGTAGCTACGAGCAGTACTTC,CASSLQGSYEQYF
few,NA,TRBJ2-7,TRBV7-2,TGTGCCAGCAGCTTAGTAGAGGCGGGGTACGAGCAGTACTTC,CASSLVEAGYEQYF
once,NA,TRBJ1-2,TRBV29-1,TGCAGCGTTGAAGACGGGGCAGAATCAGGGGACTATGGCTACACCTTC,CSVEDGAESGDYGYTF
NA,TRBD2,TRBJ2-3,TRBV2,TGTGCCAGCACCACTAGCGCCCCTTCAGATACGCAGTATTTT,CASTTSAPSDTQYF
few,NA,TRBJ2-2,TRBV6-4,TGTGCCAGCAGTGACGGACAGAACACCGGGGAGCTGTTTTTT,CASSDGQNTGELFF
NA,TRBD2,TRBJ2-3,TRBV27,TGTGCCAGCAGTCGGGCTAGCGGGAACAAATATGATACGCAGTATTTT,CASSRASGNKYDTQYF
NA,NA,TRBJ1-2,TRBV7-6,TGTGCCAGCAGCTTAACGAACAGGCGGAACGGTGGCTACACCTTC,CASSLTNRRNGGYTF